This TCR beta chain was recovered during a study of T cells expressing NK-cell markers. Study-level findings and limits: No clear determination of HCMV specificity was made for expanded NKG2C+ T cell clones.

Comments on this clonotype: Its specificity is not known.

TCRdb re-called the 5' RACE reads and shows each CDR3 protein once, DNA omitted. The clone table shows about 460,000 distinct CDR3 sequences, with the ten largest holding almost 1.5%. Germline V gives CDR1 KGHDR, CDR2 SFDVKD. This CDR3 contains 15 residues. The sequenced sample was blood T cells: a sorted CD56 or NKG2C T cell subset, CD4+ or CD8+ T cells, or bulk PBMC T cells (not recorded which). This receptor was identified in a woman between 50 and 59 years old in good health. V gene TRBV24-1 combines with J gene TRBJ2-2; TCRdb selects TRBD1, and the lack of DNA leaves this call unchecked. The CDR3 spells CATSDYRGPAGELFF.